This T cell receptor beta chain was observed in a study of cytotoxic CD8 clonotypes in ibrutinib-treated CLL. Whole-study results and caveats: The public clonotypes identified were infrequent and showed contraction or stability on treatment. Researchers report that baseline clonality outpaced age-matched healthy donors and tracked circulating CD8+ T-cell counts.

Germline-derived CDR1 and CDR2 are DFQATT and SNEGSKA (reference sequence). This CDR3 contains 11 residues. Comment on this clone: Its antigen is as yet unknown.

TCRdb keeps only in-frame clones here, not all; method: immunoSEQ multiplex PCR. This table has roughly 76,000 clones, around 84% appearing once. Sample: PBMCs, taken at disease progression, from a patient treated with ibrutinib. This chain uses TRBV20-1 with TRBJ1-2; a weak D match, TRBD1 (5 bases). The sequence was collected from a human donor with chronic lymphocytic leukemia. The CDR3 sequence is CRPMAGIGYTF. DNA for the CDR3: TGCAGACCCATGGCAGGGATTGGCTACACCTTC.